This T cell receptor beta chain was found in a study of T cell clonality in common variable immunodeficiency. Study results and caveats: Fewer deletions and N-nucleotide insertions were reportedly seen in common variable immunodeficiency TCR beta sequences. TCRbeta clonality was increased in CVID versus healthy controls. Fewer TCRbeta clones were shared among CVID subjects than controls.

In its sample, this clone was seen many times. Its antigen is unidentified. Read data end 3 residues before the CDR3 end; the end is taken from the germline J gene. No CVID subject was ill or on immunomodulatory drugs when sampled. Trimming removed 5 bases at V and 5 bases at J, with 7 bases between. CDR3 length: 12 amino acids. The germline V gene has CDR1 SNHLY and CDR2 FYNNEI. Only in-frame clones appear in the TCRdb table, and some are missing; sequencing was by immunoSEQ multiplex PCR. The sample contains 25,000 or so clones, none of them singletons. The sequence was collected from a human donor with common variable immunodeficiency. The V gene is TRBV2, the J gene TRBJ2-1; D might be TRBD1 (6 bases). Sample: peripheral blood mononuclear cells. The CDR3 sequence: CASSRTDNEQFF. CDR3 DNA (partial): TGTGCCAGCAGTAGGACAGACAATGAG.